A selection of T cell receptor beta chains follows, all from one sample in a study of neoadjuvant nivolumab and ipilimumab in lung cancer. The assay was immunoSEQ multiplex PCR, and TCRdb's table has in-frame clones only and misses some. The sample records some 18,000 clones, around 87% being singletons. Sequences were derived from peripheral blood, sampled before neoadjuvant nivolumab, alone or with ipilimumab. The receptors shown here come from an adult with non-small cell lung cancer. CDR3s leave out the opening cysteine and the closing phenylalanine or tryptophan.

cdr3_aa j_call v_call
ASSERHEQY TRBJ2-7 TRBV2
ASRPIWVGYGYT TRBJ1-2 TRBV5-6
ATSEGEAF TRBJ1-1 TRBV2
ASSFRDRAYEQY TRBJ2-7 TRBV7-8
ASSFGGQNYGYT TRBJ1-2 TRBV5-4
ASSYTGPNQPQH TRBJ1-5 TRBV6-5
ASSFDDQPQH TRBJ1-5 TRBV7-9
ASSLGGYSNQPQH TRBJ1-5 TRBV7-2
ASSPYSGNEQF TRBJ2-1 TRBV27
ASSLGGQVWETQY TRBJ2-5 TRBV5-5
AVPSSGSSYNEQF TRBJ2-1 TRBV6-1
ASSPGEARANYGYT TRBJ1-2 TRBV18
ASSSGLAAYNEQF TRBJ2-1 TRBV11-3
ASSDFALNTGELF TRBJ2-2 TRBV7-7
AYNLWAGTGNEQF TRBJ2-1 TRBV30
ASSLEQDEKLF TRBJ1-4 TRBV5-1
ASSQTGNRNEKLF TRBJ1-4 TRBV5-1
ASSYSGRALYGYT TRBJ1-2 TRBV6-5
ASSLAGEMLYEQY TRBJ2-7 TRBV5-5
ASSLDTGGYT TRBJ1-2 TRBV5-1
ASSLLPRDIEQF TRBJ2-1 TRBV28
ASSLFGGGSPTEQF TRBJ2-1 TRBV7-9
ASSRDYLLNYEQY TRBJ2-7 TRBV6-5
ATSRDLAGGSGETQY TRBJ2-5 TRBV15
ASSYSMTGGEQPQH TRBJ1-5 TRBV6-5
ASSLTGSADTQY TRBJ2-3 TRBV11-2
ASSPDGGQYQH TRBJ1-5 TRBV18
ASSSTSGSGEQY TRBJ2-7 TRBV11-3
SVGHSLKYEQY TRBJ2-7 TRBV29-1
ASSYSTQGTYEQY TRBJ2-7 TRBV6-5
SSRDMYEQY TRBJ2-7 TRBV20-1
ASSYRDRVYEQY TRBJ2-7 TRBV18
ASSRVGNEQY TRBJ2-7 TRBV28
AWSEGQASTNEKLF TRBJ1-4 TRBV30
ASRPAGMNYEQY TRBJ2-7 TRBV28
SVEDSAGSTGELF TRBJ2-2 TRBV29-1
ASTPRDGRAQEQY TRBJ2-7 TRBV6-1
ASSHETGGEGYT TRBJ1-2 TRBV4-2
ASSLGTGLETQY TRBJ2-5 TRBV2
ASSRHAREIDEQY TRBJ2-7 TRBV7-6
ASSPLGATDTQY TRBJ2-3 TRBV9
ASSSGEGNYNEQF TRBJ2-1 TRBV4-3
ASSLMGTTEAF TRBJ1-1 TRBV5-1
SGADAYEQY TRBJ2-7 TRBV20-1
ATTNEGAGIAEAF TRBJ1-1 TRBV15
ASSQALSYEQY TRBJ2-7 TRBV6-5
AWNRPGSEAF TRBJ1-1 TRBV30
AWGQETQY TRBJ2-5 TRBV30
ASIKLYGYT TRBJ1-2 TRBV11-2
ASKGGTLREQY TRBJ2-7 TRBV11-2
ASSLYRGSEKLF TRBJ1-4 TRBV7-7
ASSSPGLLRQF TRBJ2-1 TRBV6-5
ASSVSGSGSETQY TRBJ2-5 TRBV9
AWSQALTDTQY TRBJ2-3 TRBV30
ASNLGLSYNEQF TRBJ2-1 TRBV19
ASRTGGTNTEAF TRBJ1-1 TRBV2
SVVGQGSTDTQY TRBJ2-3 TRBV29-1
ASSTRTSAETQY TRBJ2-5 TRBV11-2
ATRTWGRGTGELF TRBJ2-2 TRBV5-4